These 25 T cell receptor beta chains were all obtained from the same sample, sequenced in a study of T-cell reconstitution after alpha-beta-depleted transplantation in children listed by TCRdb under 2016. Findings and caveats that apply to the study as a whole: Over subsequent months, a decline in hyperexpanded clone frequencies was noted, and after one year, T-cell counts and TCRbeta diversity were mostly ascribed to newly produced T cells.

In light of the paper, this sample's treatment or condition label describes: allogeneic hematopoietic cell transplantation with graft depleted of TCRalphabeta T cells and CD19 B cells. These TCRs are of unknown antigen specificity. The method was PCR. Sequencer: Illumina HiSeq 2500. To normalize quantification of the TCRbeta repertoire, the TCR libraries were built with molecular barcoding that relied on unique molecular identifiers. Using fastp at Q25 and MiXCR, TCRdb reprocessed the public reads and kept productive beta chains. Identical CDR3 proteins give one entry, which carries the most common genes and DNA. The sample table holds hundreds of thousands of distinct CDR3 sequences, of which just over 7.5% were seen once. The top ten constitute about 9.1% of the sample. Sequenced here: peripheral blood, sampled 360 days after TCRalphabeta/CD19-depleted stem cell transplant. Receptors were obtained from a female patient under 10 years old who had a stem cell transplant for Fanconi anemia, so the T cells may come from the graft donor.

CDR3 in amino acids: CASSPRPGSYEQYF. CDR3 DNA: TGTGCCAGCAGCCCTAGACCCGGCTCCTACGAGCAGTACTTC. The chain employs TRBV11-2 and TRBJ2-7; D not certain. Germline lookup yields CDR1 SGHAT and CDR2 FQNNGV. The CDR3 has 14 residues. Trimming took off 5 bases at V and 0 bases at J, with 11 bases between the two ends. Together with reference TRBV11-2 and TRBJ2-7, the CDR3 gives the full variable domain: EAGVAQSPRYKIIEKRQSVAFWCNPISGHATLYWYQQILGQGPKLLIQFQNNGVVDDSQLPKDRFSAERLKGVDSTLKIQPAKLEDSAVYLCASSPRPGSYEQYFGPGTRLTVT.

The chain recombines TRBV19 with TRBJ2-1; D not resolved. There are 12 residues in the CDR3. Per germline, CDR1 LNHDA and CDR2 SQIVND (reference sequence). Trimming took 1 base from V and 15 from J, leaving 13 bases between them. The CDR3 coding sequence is TGTGCCAGTAGTATAGGGGAACCTAAAGGGTTCTTC. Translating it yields CASSIGEPKGFF.

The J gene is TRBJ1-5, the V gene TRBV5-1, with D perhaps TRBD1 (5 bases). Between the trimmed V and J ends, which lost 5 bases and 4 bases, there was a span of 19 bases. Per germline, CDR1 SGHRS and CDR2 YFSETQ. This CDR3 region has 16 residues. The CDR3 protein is CASSGHASGINQPQHF. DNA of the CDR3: TGCGCCAGCAGTGGACACGCCAGCGGCATTAATCAGCCCCAGCATTTT. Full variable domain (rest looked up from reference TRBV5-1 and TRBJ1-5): KAGVTQTPRYLIKTRGQQVTLSCSPISGHRSVSWYQQTPGQGLQFLFEYFSETQRNKGNFPGRFSGRQFSNSRSEMNVSTLELGDSALYLCASSGHASGINQPQHFGDGTRLSIL.

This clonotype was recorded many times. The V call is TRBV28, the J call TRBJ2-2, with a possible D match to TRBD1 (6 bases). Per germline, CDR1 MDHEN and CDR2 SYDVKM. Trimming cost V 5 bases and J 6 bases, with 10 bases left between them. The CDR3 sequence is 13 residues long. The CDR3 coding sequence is TGTGCCAGCAGTCACAGGGTGCCCGGGGAGCTGTTTTTT. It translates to CASSHRVPGELFF.

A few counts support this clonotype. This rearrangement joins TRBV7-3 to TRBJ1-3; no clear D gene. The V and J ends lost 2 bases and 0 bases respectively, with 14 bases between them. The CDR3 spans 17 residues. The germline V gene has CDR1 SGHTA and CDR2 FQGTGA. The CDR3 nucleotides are TGTGCCAGCAGCTTAGAGCTCGCGGGGATCTCTGGAAACACCATATATTTT. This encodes CASSLELAGISGNTIYF.

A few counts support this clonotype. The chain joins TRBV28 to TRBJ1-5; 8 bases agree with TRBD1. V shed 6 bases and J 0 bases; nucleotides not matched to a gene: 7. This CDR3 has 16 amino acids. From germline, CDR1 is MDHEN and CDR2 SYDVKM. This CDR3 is CASRRDRSNSNQPQHF. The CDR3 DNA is TGTGCCAGCAGACGGGACAGGAGCAATAGCAATCAGCCCCAGCATTTT.

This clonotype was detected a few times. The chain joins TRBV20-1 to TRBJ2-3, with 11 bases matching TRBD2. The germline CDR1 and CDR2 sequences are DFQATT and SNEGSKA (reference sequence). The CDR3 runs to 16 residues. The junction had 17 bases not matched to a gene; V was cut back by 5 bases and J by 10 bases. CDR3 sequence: CSALRLAGQAGGSQYF. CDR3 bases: TGCAGTGCTCTGAGACTAGCGGGGCAGGCAGGTGGGTCGCAGTATTTT.

CDR3 protein: CSARDRTGSNEQYF. CDR3 DNA sequence: TGCAGTGCTAGAGACCGGACAGGGTCGAACGAGCAGTACTTC. The rearrangement uses TRBV20-1 and TRBJ2-7; TRBD1 agrees at 8 bases. This CDR3 has 14 amino acids. With V trimmed by 0 bases and J by 5 bases, 6 bases remained unmatched. Germline lookup yields CDR1 DFQATT and CDR2 SNEGSKA (reference sequence).

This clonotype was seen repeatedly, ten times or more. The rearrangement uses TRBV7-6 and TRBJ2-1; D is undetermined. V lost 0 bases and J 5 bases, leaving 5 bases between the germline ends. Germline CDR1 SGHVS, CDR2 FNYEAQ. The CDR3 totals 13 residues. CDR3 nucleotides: TGTGCCAGCAGCTTAGCATGGAACAATGAGCAGTTCTTC. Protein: CASSLAWNNEQFF.

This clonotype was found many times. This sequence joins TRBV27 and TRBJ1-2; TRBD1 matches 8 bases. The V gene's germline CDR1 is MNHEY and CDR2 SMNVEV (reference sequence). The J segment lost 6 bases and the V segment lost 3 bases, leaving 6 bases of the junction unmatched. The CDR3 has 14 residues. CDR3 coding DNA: TGTGCCAGCAGTTTGGGGCAGGGGGCGCATGGCTACACCTTC. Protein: CASSLGQGAHGYTF.

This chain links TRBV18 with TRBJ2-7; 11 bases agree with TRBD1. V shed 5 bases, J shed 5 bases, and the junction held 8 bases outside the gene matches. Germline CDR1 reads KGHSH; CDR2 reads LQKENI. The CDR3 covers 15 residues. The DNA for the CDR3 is TGTGCCAGCTCAGTATTGGGACAGGGGGTCCACGAGCAGTACGTC. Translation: CASSVLGQGVHEQYV.

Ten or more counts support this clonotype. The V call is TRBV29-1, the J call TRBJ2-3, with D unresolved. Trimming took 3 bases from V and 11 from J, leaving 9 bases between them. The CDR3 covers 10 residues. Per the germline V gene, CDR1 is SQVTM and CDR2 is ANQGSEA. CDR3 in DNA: TGCAGCGTTGATTTTAGCAGGCAGTATTTT. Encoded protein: CSVDFSRQYF.

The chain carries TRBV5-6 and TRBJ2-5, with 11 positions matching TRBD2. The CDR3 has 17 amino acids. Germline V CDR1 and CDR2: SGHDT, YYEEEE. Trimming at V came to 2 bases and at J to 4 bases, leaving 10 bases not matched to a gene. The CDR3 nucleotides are TGTGCCAGCAGCTTCAGCTGGTTAGCGGGAGGGCCAGAGACCCAGTACTTC. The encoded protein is CASSFSWLAGGPETQYF.

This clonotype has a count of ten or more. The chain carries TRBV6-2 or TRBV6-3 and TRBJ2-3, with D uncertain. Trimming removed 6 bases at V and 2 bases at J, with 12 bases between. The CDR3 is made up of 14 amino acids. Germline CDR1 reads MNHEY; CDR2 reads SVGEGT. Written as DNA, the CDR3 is TGTGCCAGCAGCCTGAGACTCTTCACAGATACGCAGTATTTT. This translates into CASSLRLFTDTQYF.

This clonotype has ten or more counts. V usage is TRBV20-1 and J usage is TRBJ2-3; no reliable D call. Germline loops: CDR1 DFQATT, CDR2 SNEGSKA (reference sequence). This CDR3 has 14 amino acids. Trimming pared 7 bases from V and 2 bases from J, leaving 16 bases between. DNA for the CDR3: TGCAGTGGGATGGCCCGGGTGGACACAGATACGCAGTATTTT. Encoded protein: CSGMARVDTDTQYF.

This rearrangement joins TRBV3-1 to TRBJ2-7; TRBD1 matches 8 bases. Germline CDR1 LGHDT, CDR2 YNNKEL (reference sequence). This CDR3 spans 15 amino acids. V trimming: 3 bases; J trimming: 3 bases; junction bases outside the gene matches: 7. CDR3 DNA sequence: TGTGCCAGCAGCCAGGACAGGGTCCTATTCTACGAGCAGTACTTC. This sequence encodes CASSQDRVLFYEQYF.

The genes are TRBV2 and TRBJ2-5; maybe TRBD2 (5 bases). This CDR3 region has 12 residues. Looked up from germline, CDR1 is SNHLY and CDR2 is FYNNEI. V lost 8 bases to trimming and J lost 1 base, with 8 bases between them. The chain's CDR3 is CASRTSQETQYF. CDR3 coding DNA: TGTGCCAGCCGTACTAGCCAAGAGACCCAGTACTTC.

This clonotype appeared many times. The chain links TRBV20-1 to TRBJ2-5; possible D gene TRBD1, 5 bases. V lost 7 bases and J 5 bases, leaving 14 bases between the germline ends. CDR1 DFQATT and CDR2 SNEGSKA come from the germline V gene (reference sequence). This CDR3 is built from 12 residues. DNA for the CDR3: TGCAGTGTAGCAGGGTTGAGGGAGACCCAGTACTTC. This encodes CSVAGLRETQYF.

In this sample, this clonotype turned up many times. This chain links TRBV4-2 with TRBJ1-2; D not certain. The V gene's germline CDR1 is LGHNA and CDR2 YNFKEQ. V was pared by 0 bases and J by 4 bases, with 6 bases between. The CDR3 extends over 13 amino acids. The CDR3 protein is CASSQDESYGYTF. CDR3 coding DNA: TGTGCCAGCAGCCAAGATGAGTCCTATGGCTACACCTTC.

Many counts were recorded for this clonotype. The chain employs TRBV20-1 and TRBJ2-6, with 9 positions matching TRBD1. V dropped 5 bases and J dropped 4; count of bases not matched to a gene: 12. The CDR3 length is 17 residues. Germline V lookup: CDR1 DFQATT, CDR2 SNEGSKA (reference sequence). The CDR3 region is CSAVTGGVKPGANVLTF. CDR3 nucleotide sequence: TGCAGTGCTGTCACAGGGGGCGTTAAACCCGGGGCCAACGTCCTGACTTTC.

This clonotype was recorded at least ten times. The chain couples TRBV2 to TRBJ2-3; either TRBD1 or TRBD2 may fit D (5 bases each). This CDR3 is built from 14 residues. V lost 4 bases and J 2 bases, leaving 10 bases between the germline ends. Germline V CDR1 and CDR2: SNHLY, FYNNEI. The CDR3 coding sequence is TGTGCCAGCAGTGGGGGGTATCCCACAGATACGCAGTATTTT. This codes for CASSGGYPTDTQYF. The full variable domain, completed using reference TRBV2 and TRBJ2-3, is EPEVTQTPSHQVTQMGQEVILRCVPISNHLYFYWYRQILGQKVEFLVSFYNNEISEKSEIFDDQFSVERPDGSNFTLKIRSTKLEDSAMYFCASSGGYPTDTQYFGPGTRLTVL.

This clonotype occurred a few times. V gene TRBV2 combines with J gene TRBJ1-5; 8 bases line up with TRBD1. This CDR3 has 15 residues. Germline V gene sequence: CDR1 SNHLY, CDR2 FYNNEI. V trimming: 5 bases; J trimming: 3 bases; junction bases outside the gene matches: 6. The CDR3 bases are TGTGCCAGCAGTCCCAAGACAGGGGACAATCAGCCCCAGCATTTT. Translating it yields CASSPKTGDNQPQHF. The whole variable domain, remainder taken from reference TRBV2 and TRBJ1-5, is EPEVTQTPSHQVTQMGQEVILRCVPISNHLYFYWYRQILGQKVEFLVSFYNNEISEKSEIFDDQFSVERPDGSNFTLKIRSTKLEDSAMYFCASSPKTGDNQPQHFGDGTRLSIL.

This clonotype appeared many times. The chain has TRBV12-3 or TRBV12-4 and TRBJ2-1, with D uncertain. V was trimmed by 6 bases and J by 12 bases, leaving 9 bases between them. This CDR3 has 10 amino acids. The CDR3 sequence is CASRPEGQFF. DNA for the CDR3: TGTGCCAGCAGACCCGAAGGGCAGTTCTTC.

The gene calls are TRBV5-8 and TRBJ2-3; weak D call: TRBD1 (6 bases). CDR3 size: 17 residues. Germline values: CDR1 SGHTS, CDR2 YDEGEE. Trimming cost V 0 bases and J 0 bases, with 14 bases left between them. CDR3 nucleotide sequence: TGTGCCAGCAGCTTGGTTAACAGGGCTTTAAGCACAGATACGCAGTATTTT. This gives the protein CASSLVNRALSTDTQYF.

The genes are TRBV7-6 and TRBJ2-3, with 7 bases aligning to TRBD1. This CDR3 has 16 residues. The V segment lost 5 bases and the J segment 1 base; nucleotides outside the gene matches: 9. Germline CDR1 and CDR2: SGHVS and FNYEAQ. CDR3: CASSRRQGSGTDTQYF. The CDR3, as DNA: TGTGCCAGCAGCCGCAGACAGGGTTCTGGCACAGATACGCAGTATTTT.